These T cell receptor beta chains were read from a single sample in a study of blood T cells in healthy people across ages. TCRdb analysed the 5' RACE reads with MiXCR anew, one entry per CDR3 protein. The sample consists of about 1.4 million distinct CDR3 sequences, 45% to 70% of them appearing once. Sequencing was performed on blood. Receptor source: a man younger than 35 in good health. Each CDR3 is given with its conserved first and last residue. The D gene is left open where the match is weak. Expanded clones get a size class; other rows say once, few or many, or leave the size out.

>TRBV15|NA|TRBJ1-6|few
TGTGCCGGAAGGAGCTCCTATAATTCACCCCTCCACTTT
CAGRSSYNSPLHF
>TRBV6-5|NA|TRBJ1-1|NA
TGTGCCAGCAGTTACTTGGCGGCGAACACTGAAGCTTTCTTT
CASSYLAANTEAFF
>TRBV6-1|NA|TRBJ1-1|NA
TGTGCCAGCAGAGTGATAGGGATGAACACTGAAGCTTTCTTT
CASRVIGMNTEAFF
>TRBV4-2|NA|TRBJ1-4|NA
TGTGCCAGCAGCCAACCTGTCCCAGGGGAATTTAGGGCAACTAATGAAAAACTGTTTTTT
CASSQPVPGEFRATNEKLFF
>TRBV7-9|NA|TRBJ2-6|NA
TGTGCCAGCAGTTTAGCGGACAGGCGGACCTCTGGGGCCAACGTCCTGACTTTC
CASSLADRRTSGANVLTF
>TRBV20-1|NA|TRBJ2-3|NA
TGCAGTGCTAAGGCGGGGCTTAGCACAGATACGCAGTATTTT
CSAKAGLSTDTQYF
>TRBV6-6|NA|TRBJ2-5|NA
TGTGCCAGCAGTTACAACCGTCAGCGAGAGACCCAGTACTTC
CASSYNRQRETQYF
>TRBV19|NA|TRBJ1-6|NA
TGTGCCAGTACCTCGGGGCGCCGAAATTCACCCCTCCACTTT
CASTSGRRNSPLHF
>TRBV28|NA|TRBJ2-7|NA
TGTGCCAGCAGTTTTATAATTGAGGGCGAGCAGTACTTC
CASSFIIEGEQYF
>TRBV29-1|NA|TRBJ2-3|few
TGCAGCGTTGCAACTCGTGTAGCTACGCAGTATTTT
CSVATRVATQYF
>TRBV20-1|NA|TRBJ2-1|NA
TGCAGTGCTATTAGTCGAGCGGGTTTTAATGAGCAGTTCTTC
CSAISRAGFNEQFF
>TRBV11-2|NA|TRBJ1-6|NA
TGTGCCAGCAGCTTAGACCGACTCCCCGGGCCATATAATTCACCCCTCCACTTT
CASSLDRLPGPYNSPLHF
>TRBV2|NA|TRBJ2-7|once
TGTGCCAGCAGTGAAGCCCCGAACGAGCAGTACTTC
CASSEAPNEQYF
>TRBV20-1|NA|TRBJ2-1|few
TGCAGTGCTATCGGCTACAATGAGCAGTTCTTC
CSAIGYNEQFF
>TRBV2|NA|TRBJ2-7|NA
TGTGCCAGCAGTGGAGCCTCGGGCAGGTCCGCGGGGCAGTACTTC
CASSGASGRSAGQYF
>TRBV6-1|NA|TRBJ2-7|NA
TGTGCCAGCAGTGGTCGATCGGTGCACGAGCAGTACTTC
CASSGRSVHEQYF
>TRBV3-1|NA|TRBJ2-1|NA
TGTGCCAGCAGCCACGAAGGGCTCATCCGGGTAGGGAATGAGCAGTTCTTC
CASSHEGLIRVGNEQFF
>TRBV27|TRBD2|TRBJ2-7|few
TGTGCCAGCAGGAAAGGGAGCGGGGGGGCGAGGAACGAGCAGTACTTC
CASRKGSGGARNEQYF
>TRBV4-2|TRBD1|TRBJ1-1|NA
TGTGCCAGCAGCCACACGGGACAGGGAGGTGGCACTGAAGCTTTCTTT
CASSHTGQGGGTEAFF
>TRBV4-1|NA|TRBJ2-1|few
TGCGCCAGCAGCCAAGATATAACGGCGGGCCTTTCCCGGGGTGAGCAGTTCTTC
CASSQDITAGLSRGEQFF
>TRBV20-1|NA|TRBJ2-5|NA
TGCAGTGCCCCAGGGGGCGGACTAGCCACACAAGAGACCCAGTACTTC
CSAPGGGLATQETQYF
>TRBV27|NA|TRBJ2-7|NA
TGTGCCAGCAGTTTGACCTCAGAGGGCGAGCAGTACTTC
CASSLTSEGEQYF
>TRBV6-1|TRBD1|TRBJ1-2|NA
TGTGCCAGCAGCCACTTACGGGACAGGGGGCGCGATGAGGGAGTCTATGGCTACACCTTC
CASSHLRDRGRDEGVYGYTF
>TRBV7-2|NA|TRBJ2-1|NA
TGTGCCAGCAGCTTTGCGGCAGGGGGGAACAATGAGCAGTTCTTC
CASSFAAGGNNEQFF
>TRBV20-1|NA|TRBJ1-1|NA
TGCAGTGCCGCCCGGGGGCAGGACACTGAAGCTTTCTTT
CSAARGQDTEAFF
>TRBV6-5|NA|TRBJ2-1|NA
TGTGCCAGCAGCCTAAGCGTGCTGTTTGGTAATGAGCAGTTCTTC
CASSLSVLFGNEQFF
>TRBV6-6|NA|TRBJ1-6|NA
TGTGCCAGCGGAGGGCGCCTGTATAATTCACCCCTCCACTTT
CASGGRLYNSPLHF
>TRBV20-1|NA|TRBJ2-5|NA
TGCAGTGCTCGAACCATGGAGACCCAGTACTTC
CSARTMETQYF
>TRBV20-1|TRBD2|TRBJ2-3|NA
TGCAGTGCTAGAGATCCCCTAGGCTATCTAGCGGGAGAGTCGGGAGATACGCAGTATTTT
CSARDPLGYLAGESGDTQYF
>TRBV3-1|NA|TRBJ1-2|NA
TGTGCCAGCAGCCAAGAAACAGAGGGCTATGGCTACACCTTC
CASSQETEGYGYTF
>TRBV12-3/TRBV12-4|NA|TRBJ2-3|NA
TGTGCCAGCAGTTTAGAGTTCGGGTCGGCAGATACGCAGTATTTT
CASSLEFGSADTQYF
>TRBV29-1|TRBD1|TRBJ2-1|few
TGCAGCGTTCCCCGGGACAGTCACAATGAGCAGTTCTTC
CSVPRDSHNEQFF
>TRBV20-1|NA|TRBJ2-7|NA
TGCAGTGCTTCGGGGAGGGGGCCAAACTCCTACGAGCAGTACTTC
CSASGRGPNSYEQYF
>TRBV10-3|NA|TRBJ2-4|NA
TGTGCCATCAGTGAAGATGCCAAAAACATTCAGTACTTC
CAISEDAKNIQYF
>TRBV7-2|NA|TRBJ1-6|NA
TGTGCCAGCAGCTTATATCCCCTCCGGGGCTCCTATAATTCACCCCTCCACTTT
CASSLYPLRGSYNSPLHF
>TRBV4-3|TRBD1|TRBJ1-1|NA
TGCGCCAGCAGCCCCCGGGACAGTCACATGAACACTGAAGCTTTCTTT
CASSPRDSHMNTEAFF
>TRBV20-1|NA|TRBJ2-5|NA
TGCAGTGCTAGAGGCTCCTCCCAACAAGAGACCCAGTACTTC
CSARGSSQQETQYF
>TRBV25-1|NA|TRBJ2-7|few
TGTGCCAGCAGTGAGGACGGGTACGAGCAGTACTTC
CASSEDGYEQYF
>TRBV10-3|NA|TRBJ2-5|NA
TGTGCCATCGCTTACACTGCCCAAGAGACCCAGTACTTC
CAIAYTAQETQYF
>TRBV5-1|NA|TRBJ2-3|NA
TGCGCCAGCAGCTTGGCCTTAGCAAGCACAGATACGCAGTATTTT
CASSLALASTDTQYF
>TRBV27|NA|TRBJ2-3|NA
TGTGCCAGCAGTCCCGGGACTGGTTATACGCAGTATTTT
CASSPGTGYTQYF
>TRBV7-2|NA|TRBJ2-1|few
TGTGCCAGCAGCATCCAGGCGAACAATGAGCAGTTCTTC
CASSIQANNEQFF
>TRBV24-1|TRBD2|TRBJ2-1|NA
TGTGCCACCAGTGATGGGGGGGAGGTAGGAGAGCAGTTCTTC
CATSDGGEVGEQFF
>TRBV5-1|TRBD1|TRBJ1-1|NA
TGCGCCAGCAGCTTGCATGGGTCCGGGACAGGGGGTAGAACTGAAGCTTTCTTT
CASSLHGSGTGGRTEAFF
>TRBV10-3|NA|TRBJ2-7|NA
TGTGCCATCAGTGATGCGGCAACCCAGTACTTC
CAISDAATQYF
>TRBV29-1|TRBD1|TRBJ2-5|NA
TGCAGCGTTGCCCAGACAGGGGGCTACGTGCAGTACTTC
CSVAQTGGYVQYF
>TRBV18|NA|TRBJ2-7|many
TGTGCCAGCTCAGATTCCGGGACAACCTACGAGCAGTACTTC
CASSDSGTTYEQYF
>TRBV7-9|NA|TRBJ2-5|NA
TGTGCCAGCAGCCCGATTCTAGCGAGAAACTCCGATGAGCAGTACTTC
CASSPILARNSDEQYF